This TCR beta chain originates from a study of cytomegalovirus exposure and HLA in healthy donors. Whole-study results and caveats: When analyzed later, the rates of TCR association showed variation by HLA locus, with DRB1 the most and HLA-C the fewest.

PCR employed 60 Vbeta and 13 Jbeta primers. This table comes from immunoSEQ multiplex PCR, and its TCRdb copy is limited to in-frame clones, with some not included. The sample yields under 150,000 clones, around 77% seen once. About this clone: The antigen remains unidentified.

The CDR3 spans 18 residues. V lost 0 bases to trimming and J lost 4 bases; unmatched junction nucleotides: 14. Germline-derived CDR1 and CDR2 are SGHDN and FVKESK. The sequenced sample was PBMCs. The receptor comes from a man between 18 and 35 years old in good health and CMV-seronegative. This chain uses TRBV14 with TRBJ2-5; 7 positions agree with TRBD1. CDR3 sequence (DNA): TGTGCCAGCAGCCAAGATTCTGGGTGGTTCAGGGGGTCAGAGACCCAGTACTTC. It specifies CASSQDSGWFRGSETQYF.